A single sample is the source of the 8 T cell receptor beta chains below, sequenced in a study of blood T cell repertoires in COVID-19. Libraries were prepared by immunoSEQ multiplex PCR; TCRdb keeps only in-frame clonotypes and omits some of them. The top ten clones hold around 3.3% of a sample with fewer than 180,000 clones, just over 85% of them seen once. The specimen was peripheral blood. These receptor sequences come from a man between 65 and 79 years old with acute or convalescent COVID-19.

The J gene is TRBJ2-5, the V gene TRBV7-3; D might be TRBD2 (7 bases). Trimming removed 2 bases from V and 2 bases from J, with 12 bases in between. The CDR3 consists of 15 residues. Germline V gives CDR1 SGHTA, CDR2 FQGTGA. This CDR3 reads CASSLVGGGQETQYF. DNA of the CDR3: TGTGCCAGCAGCTTAGTGGGAGGGGGTCAAGAGACCCAGTACTTC.

This rearrangement joins TRBV6-1 to TRBJ2-5; 7 positions agree with TRBD1. Trimming cost V 1 base and J 5 bases; bases outside gene matches: 13. Germline assignment: CDR1 MNHNS and CDR2 SASEGT. The CDR3 sequence is 17 residues long. The CDR3 DNA is TGTGCCAGCAGTGAAGTTTGGTCGAGAGTCAGGGGGGAGACCCAGTACTTC. Encoded protein: CASSEVWSRVRGETQYF.

The chain's CDR3 is CASRKTVTGELFF. The CDR3 coding sequence is TGTGCCAGCAGAAAGACTGTCACCGGGGAGCTGTTTTTT. This rearrangement joins TRBV6-5 to TRBJ2-2, with D hard to call. The CDR3 loop spans 13 amino acids. The V and J ends lost 6 bases and 4 bases respectively, with 9 bases between them. The V gene's germline CDR1 is MNHEY and CDR2 SVGAGI.

V and J are TRBV28 and TRBJ1-1, with D possibly being TRBD1 (5 bases). V was clipped by 3 bases and J by 5 bases, with 19 bases between them. The CDR3 consists of 16 residues. CDR1 MDHEN and CDR2 SYDVKM come from the germline V gene. The CDR3 loop is CASSLTLQGGMTEAFF. The CDR3 nucleotides are TGTGCCAGCAGTTTGACCCTTCAGGGTGGGATGACTGAAGCTTTCTTT.

In its sample, this clone was seen once. V gene TRBV4-3 combines with J gene TRBJ2-7; D may be TRBD2 (5 bases). V gave up 2 bases and J gave up 4 bases, with 9 bases separating them. The length of the CDR3 is 13 residues. The germline gives CDR1 LGHNA, CDR2 YSLEER. CDR3 coding DNA: TGCGCCAGCAGCCAACGGGGTGGGTACGAGCAGTACTTC. Protein: CASSQRGGYEQYF.

This clone was counted a single time. The chain combines TRBV19 with TRBJ2-3; D is possibly TRBD2 (5 bases). CDR3 length equals 15 residues. The V gene lost 3 bases and the J gene lost 2 bases, with 12 bases spanning the gap. Germline V gene data show CDR1 as LNHDA and CDR2 as SQIVND (reference sequence). The CDR3, as DNA: TGTGCCAGTAGTATTCGGCAAGCGGACACAGATACGCAGTATTTT. Amino acids: CASSIRQADTDTQYF.

This CDR3 reads CASSHGHWTSGRPYEQFF. In DNA, the CDR3 is TGTGCCAGCAGCCACGGACACTGGACTAGCGGGAGACCCTATGAGCAGTTCTTC. The rearrangement links TRBV3-1 (or the pseudogene TRBV3-2) to TRBJ2-1; 13 bases are a match to TRBD2. With V trimmed by 3 bases and J by 8 bases, 13 bases remained unmatched. CDR1 is LGHDT and CDR2 is YNNKEL in the germline V gene (reference sequence). The CDR3 totals 18 residues.

There are a few counts of this clone. The chain employs TRBV7-2 and TRBJ1-1, with 7 bases matching TRBD1. Germline trimming cut 4 bases from V and 1 base from J; bases unmatched to any gene: 6. The CDR3 length is 15 residues. Per germline, CDR1 SGHTA and CDR2 FQGNSA. CDR3: CASSSRQGSNTEAFF. The CDR3 coding sequence is TGTGCCAGCAGCTCCCGACAGGGCTCGAACACTGAAGCTTTCTTT.